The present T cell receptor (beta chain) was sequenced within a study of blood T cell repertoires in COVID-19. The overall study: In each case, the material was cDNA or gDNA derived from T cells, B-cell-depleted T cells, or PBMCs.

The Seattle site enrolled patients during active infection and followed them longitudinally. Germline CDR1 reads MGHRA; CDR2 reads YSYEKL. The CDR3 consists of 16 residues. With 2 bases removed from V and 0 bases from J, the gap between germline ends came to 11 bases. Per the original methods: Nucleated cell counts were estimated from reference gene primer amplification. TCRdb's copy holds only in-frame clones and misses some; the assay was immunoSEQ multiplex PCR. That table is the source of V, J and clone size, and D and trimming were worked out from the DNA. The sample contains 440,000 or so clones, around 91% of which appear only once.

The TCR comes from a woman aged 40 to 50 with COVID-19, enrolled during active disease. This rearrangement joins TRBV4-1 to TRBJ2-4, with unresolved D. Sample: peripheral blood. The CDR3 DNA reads TGCGCCAGCAGCCAAATGTGGGCGTTAGCCAAAAACATTCAGTACTTC. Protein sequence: CASSQMWALAKNIQYF.